This TCR beta chain was identified in a study of T cell repertoires in aging, cancer and after chemotherapy. TCR beta rearrangements were amplified from peripheral blood genomic DNA. With respect to this clonotype: One end of the junction does not line up with germline, which may come from a read error.

Multiplex touch-down PCR with TRB-A/B primers amplified rearranged V-D-J TRB sequences. TCRdb itself ran the multiplex PCR reads through MiXCR, one entry per CDR3 protein. The data hold around 7,700 distinct CDR3 sequences, with 54% observed a single time. The sequenced sample was blood. The receptor comes from a human donor with a solid tumor.

The CDR3 sequence: CAISVGLAGGGEQFF. DNA for the CDR3: TGTGCCATCAGTGTGGGACTAGCGGGAGGAGGTGAGCAGTTCTTC. The chain has TRBV27 and TRBJ2-1; 15 nucleotides match TRBD2. The CDR3 is 15 amino acids. Germline V gives CDR1 MNHEY, CDR2 SMNVEV (reference sequence).